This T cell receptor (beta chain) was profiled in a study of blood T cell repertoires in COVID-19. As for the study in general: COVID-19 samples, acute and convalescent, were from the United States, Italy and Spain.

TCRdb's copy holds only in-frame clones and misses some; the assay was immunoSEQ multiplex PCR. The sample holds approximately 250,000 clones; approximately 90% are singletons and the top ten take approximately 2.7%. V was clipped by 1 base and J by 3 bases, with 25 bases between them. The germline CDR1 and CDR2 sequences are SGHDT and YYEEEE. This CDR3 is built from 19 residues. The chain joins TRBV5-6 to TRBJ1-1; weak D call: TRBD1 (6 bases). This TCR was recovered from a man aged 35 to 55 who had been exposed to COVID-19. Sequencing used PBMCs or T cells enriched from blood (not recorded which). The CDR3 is CASSLSFFRGGVGDTEAFF. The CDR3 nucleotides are TGTGCCAGCAGCTTGTCTTTTTTTAGGGGGGGCGTTGGCGACACTGAAGCTTTCTTT.